Sequencing of this T cell receptor (beta chain) was carried out in a study of blood T cell repertoires in COVID-19. The repertoire was sequenced with immunoSEQ multiplex PCR; TCRdb's copy has only in-frame clones and lacks some. The table shows around 260,000 clones, with 88% occurring only once. Trimming stripped 7 bases from V and 8 bases from J, with 9 bases between. The CDR3 is 10 residues long. Per the germline V gene, CDR1 is SGDLS and CDR2 is YYNGEE. The chain carries TRBV9 and TRBJ1-2; TRBD1 might be the D (5 bases). Material for sequencing was peripheral blood. The sequence derives from a man in his sixties who had recovered from COVID-19. The CDR3 DNA is TGTGCCAGCGCAGGGTCGGGCTACACCTTC. Its translation is CASAGSGYTF.